This TCR beta chain stems from a study of glioma-infiltrating T cells after dendritic cell vaccination. The overall study: Patients received autologous tumor lysate-pulsed dendritic cell vaccination between about 2002 and 2013.

The data were produced by immunoSEQ multiplex PCR, yet TCRdb's version contains in-frame clones alone and is incomplete. The sample holds some 110,000 clones; around 90% are singletons and the top ten take roughly 2.5%. Time point reported: after dendritic cell vaccination, including at tumor progression/relapse. This CDR3 is 14 amino acids long. CDR1 is LNHDA and CDR2 is SQIVND in the germline V gene (reference sequence). The V gene end was trimmed by 4 bases and the J gene end by 5 bases; junction bases not matched to a gene: 7. This specimen was blood, taken after dendritic cell vaccination. This TCR was recovered from a human donor with glioblastoma. V and J are TRBV19 and TRBJ2-7; 8 bases are a match to TRBD2. For the CDR3, the DNA is TGTGCCAGTAGTAAACAGCGGGGGCTCGACGAGCAGTACTTC. It encodes CASSKQRGLDEQYF.